Each of the 27 T cell receptor beta chains below was sequenced from the same sample in a study of pediatric ulcerative colitis. TCRdb keeps only in-frame clones here, not all; method: immunoSEQ multiplex PCR. This repertoire shows 60,000 to 75,000 clones, 77% found once; its top ten account for about 5.2%. What was sequenced was blood. The receptors shown here come from a boy aged 10-17 years with moderate ulcerative colitis.

The rearrangement links TRBV4-1 to TRBJ2-5; 7 bases are shared with TRBD2. CDR3 size: 17 residues. The V segment lost 0 bases and the J segment 1 base; nucleotides outside the gene matches: 8. The germline V gene encodes CDR1 MGHRA and CDR2 YSYEKL. As DNA, the CDR3 is TGCGCCAGCAGCCAAGATCTCGGAAGCGGGACCCAAGAGACCCAGTACTTC. Translation gives CASSQDLGSGTQETQYF.

The J gene is TRBJ2-7, the V gene TRBV7-8; 11 bases agree with TRBD1. CDR1 and CDR2 (germline): SGHVS, FQNEAQ. The CDR3 sequence is 17 residues long. V gave up 3 bases and J gave up 6 bases; unmatched junction bases: 13. The CDR3 loop reads CASSFSSKRTGGSEQYF. The DNA of the CDR3 is TGTGCCAGCAGCTTTAGTAGTAAGAGGACAGGGGGCAGCGAGCAGTACTTC.

This clone was detected once. The chain joins TRBV28 to TRBJ1-1; 9 bases align to TRBD1. CDR3 length: 13 residues. The germline V gene has CDR1 MDHEN and CDR2 SYDVKM. The V and J ends lost 6 bases and 7 bases, in that order; junction bases with no gene match: 6. The CDR3 protein is CASRDRGGSEAFF. CDR3 nucleotides: TGTGCCAGCAGGGACAGGGGCGGTAGTGAAGCTTTCTTT.

The gene calls are TRBV5-1 and TRBJ2-3; D is possibly TRBD1 or TRBD2 (5 bases each). V lost 2 bases and J 0 bases, leaving 13 bases between the germline ends. The CDR3 loop spans 16 amino acids. The germline gives CDR1 SGHRS, CDR2 YFSETQ. DNA of the CDR3: TGCGCCAGCAGCTTACTGTCGGGGCGGAGCACAGATACGCAGTATTTT. Encoded protein: CASSLLSGRSTDTQYF.

This rearrangement joins TRBV21-1 to TRBJ2-7. TRBV21-1 is a listed pseudogene. The CDR3 spans 9 residues. CDR3 coding DNA: TGTGCCAGCAGCTACGAGCAGTACTTC. This encodes CASSYEQYF.

In nucleotides, the CDR3 is TGTGCCAGCAGCTTAGAATCCAGCGGGGGCTCCTACGAGCAGTACTTC. This gives the protein CASSLESSGGSYEQYF. The chain is built from TRBV7-6 and TRBJ2-7; 8 bases fit TRBD2. This CDR3 contains 16 residues. The germline CDR1 and CDR2 sequences are SGHVS and FNYEAQ. J lost 0 bases, V lost 1 base, and 5 bases had no gene match.

This chain's CDR3 is CASSLTGGTEAFF. DNA for the CDR3: TGCGCCAGCAGCTTGACAGGGGGCACTGAAGCTTTCTTT. This chain uses TRBV5-1 with TRBJ1-1; TRBD1 aligns across 8 bases. Germline CDR1 and CDR2: SGHRS and YFSETQ. The CDR3 is 13 amino acids. The junction had 0 bases not matched to a gene; V was cut back by 1 base and J by 4 bases.

Judged by abundance, this clone is medium-sized. The rearrangement joins TRBV5-1 to TRBJ2-7; 9 bases map to TRBD1. V was clipped by 7 bases and J by 3 bases; unmatched bases: 8. The length of the CDR3 is 14 residues. Per germline, CDR1 SGHRS and CDR2 YFSETQ. CDR3 protein: CASQTGTGHYEQYF. The CDR3 DNA is TGCGCCAGCCAAACCGGGACAGGGCACTACGAGCAGTACTTC.

V and J are TRBV7-3 and TRBJ2-7; TRBD2 aligns across 8 bases. The ends lost 5 bases at V and 3 bases at J; junction bases unmatched: 6. There are 14 residues in the CDR3. Germline-derived CDR1 and CDR2 are SGHTA and FQGTGA. The CDR3 nucleotides read TGTGCCAGCAGCCGGGGGGGACTTCGCTACGAGCAGTACTTC. This sequence encodes CASSRGGLRYEQYF.

CDR3 in amino acids: CASSFQGFSGANVLTF. For the CDR3, the DNA is TGTGCCAGCAGCTTTCAGGGCTTCTCTGGGGCCAACGTCCTGACTTTC. The chain recombines TRBV7-9 with TRBJ2-6; TRBD1 might be the D (5 bases). The CDR3 runs 16 residues. Germline-derived CDR1 and CDR2 are SEHNR and FQNEAQ (reference sequence). V shed 3 bases and J shed 0 bases, with 9 bases lying between them.

The chain carries TRBV6-6 and TRBJ2-3, with D hard to call. This CDR3 comprises 14 residues. In germline, CDR1 is MNHNY, CDR2 SVGAGI (reference sequence). V shed 7 bases and J shed 4 bases, with 15 bases lying between them. CDR3 sequence (DNA): TGTGCCAGCAATAATCGACGGTTCGCAGATACGCAGTATTTT. This translates into CASNNRRFADTQYF.

V and J are TRBV5-1 and TRBJ2-5; D possibly corresponds to TRBD1 (5 bases). The CDR3 is made up of 13 amino acids. Per the germline V gene, CDR1 is SGHRS and CDR2 is YFSETQ. V lost 4 bases and J lost 2, with 9 bases in between. The CDR3 nucleotides are TGCGCCAGCAGCACAGGTTGGCAAGAGACCCAGTACTTC. It yields the protein CASSTGWQETQYF. The whole variable domain, filled in from reference TRBV5-1 and TRBJ2-5, reads KAGVTQTPRYLIKTRGQQVTLSCSPISGHRSVSWYQQTPGQGLQFLFEYFSETQRNKGNFPGRFSGRQFSNSRSEMNVSTLELGDSALYLCASSTGWQETQYFGPGTRLLVL.

The chain combines TRBV19 with TRBJ1-1; D gene unclear. CDR1 is LNHDA and CDR2 is SQIVND in the germline V gene (reference sequence). The CDR3 consists of 15 residues. V was clipped by 3 bases and J by 0 bases, with 11 bases between them. The CDR3 sequence is CASSIPRGLNTEAFF. In DNA, the CDR3 is TGTGCCAGTAGTATCCCCCGTGGCCTGAACACTGAAGCTTTCTTT.

This sequence joins TRBV5-1 and TRBJ2-5; D unclear. The CDR3 spans 12 residues. The V gene lost 4 bases and the J gene lost 5 bases, with 9 bases spanning the gap. Germline V gene data show CDR1 as SGHRS and CDR2 as YFSETQ. CDR3 protein: CASSLGRETQYF. CDR3 DNA sequence: TGCGCCAGCAGCCTGGGCAGGGAGACCCAGTACTTC.

The chain recombines TRBV6-1 with TRBJ2-5, with D possibly being TRBD1 or TRBD2 (5 bases each). The CDR3 length is 14 residues. V was pared by 4 bases and J by 5 bases, with 14 bases between. Germline CDR1 is MNHNS and CDR2 is SASEGT. As DNA, the CDR3 is TGTGCCAGCAGTGTTGGGGGAAATCGTGAGACCCAGTACTTC. As protein: CASSVGGNRETQYF.

V usage is TRBV18 and J usage is TRBJ2-1; TRBD2 agrees at 10 bases. Trimming at V came to 4 bases and at J to 0 bases, leaving 6 bases not matched to a gene. The CDR3 consists of 17 residues. In germline, CDR1 is KGHSH, CDR2 LQKENI. CDR3 loop: CASSLTSGNPSYNEQFF. For the CDR3, the DNA is TGTGCCAGCTCACTCACTAGCGGGAACCCCTCCTACAATGAGCAGTTCTTC. Using reference TRBV18 and TRBJ2-1 for the parts outside the CDR3, the full variable domain is NAGVMQNPRHLVRRRGQEARLRCSPMKGHSHVYWYRQLPEEGLKFMVYLQKENIIDESGMPKERFSAEFPKEGPSILRIQQVVRGDSAAYFCASSLTSGNPSYNEQFFGPGTRLTVL.

The chain combines TRBV10-3 with TRBJ2-1; the match to TRBD2 covers 15 bases. J gave up 7 bases and V 8 bases, and 9 bases lay outside the gene matches. CDR3 length: 16 residues. Germline assignment: CDR1 ENHRY and CDR2 SYGVKD. In DNA, the CDR3 is TGTGCCATCGGGCCCGGGACTAGCGGGGGGCTGAATGAGCAGTTCTTC. Residues: CAIGPGTSGGLNEQFF.

J is TRBJ2-1 and V is TRBV6-6; D is undetermined. The CDR3 sequence is 13 residues long. Germline-derived CDR1 and CDR2 are MNHNY and SVGAGI (reference sequence). Trimming cost V 5 bases and J 7 bases, with 12 bases left between them. This CDR3 reads CASSVFNSNEQFF. For the CDR3, the DNA is TGTGCCAGCAGTGTATTTAACAGTAATGAGCAGTTCTTC.

The chain carries TRBV6-5 and TRBJ1-6; D not resolved. Trimming cost V 5 bases and J 3 bases, with 8 bases left between them. CDR1 and CDR2 from the germline V gene are MNHEY and SVGAGI. This CDR3 region has 14 residues. The CDR3 DNA reads as TGTGCCAGCAGTCGGGAGCACTATAATTCACCCCTCCACTTT. It codes for CASSREHYNSPLHF.

The chain combines TRBV5-6 with TRBJ2-7, with a weak D call TRBD1 (6 bases). This CDR3 region has 14 residues. Trimming removed 4 bases at V and 0 bases at J, with 11 bases between. Germline V gene data show CDR1 as SGHDT and CDR2 as YYEEEE. The CDR3 coding sequence is TGTGCCAGCAGCCGCAGGGGTCCCTCCTACGAGCAGTACTTC. As protein: CASSRRGPSYEQYF.

The chain uses TRBV18 and TRBJ1-4, with a weak D call TRBD1 (6 bases). V dropped 2 bases and J dropped 8 bases, with 12 bases sitting between them. The CDR3 spans 14 residues. Per germline, CDR1 KGHSH and CDR2 LQKENI. The CDR3 region has the DNA TGTGCCAGCTCACCAACCGGGGGCGACGAAAAACTGTTTTTT. Translating it yields CASSPTGGDEKLFF.

V and J are TRBV11-2 and TRBJ2-7; the D call may be TRBD1 or TRBD2 (5 bases each). Germline V CDR1 and CDR2: SGHAT, FQNNGV. V lost 3 bases to trimming and J lost 0 bases, with 18 bases between them. The CDR3 consists of 17 residues. The CDR3 spells CASSLGTGTLSSYEQYF. CDR3 DNA sequence: TGTGCCAGCAGCTTGGGAACCGGGACCCTAAGCTCCTACGAGCAGTACTTC. The full variable domain, its missing parts supplied by reference TRBV11-2 and TRBJ2-7, is EAGVAQSPRYKIIEKRQSVAFWCNPISGHATLYWYQQILGQGPKLLIQFQNNGVVDDSQLPKDRFSAERLKGVDSTLKIQPAKLEDSAVYLCASSLGTGTLSSYEQYFGPGTRLTVT.

V and J are TRBV6-1 and TRBJ1-2; TRBD1 agrees at 10 bases. V dropped 6 bases and J dropped 6; count of bases not matched to a gene: 10. The germline V gene has CDR1 MNHNS and CDR2 SASEGT. The CDR3 consists of 15 residues. The CDR3 is CASRSTGTGVDGYTF. The CDR3 bases are TGTGCCAGCAGGTCGACCGGGACAGGGGTTGATGGCTACACCTTC.

This sequence joins TRBV2 and TRBJ2-3; 8 bases match TRBD1. Germline V gives CDR1 SNHLY, CDR2 FYNNEI. The length of the CDR3 is 14 residues. With 8 bases clipped from V and 5 bases from J, the junction kept 9 bases outside the gene matches. The CDR3 spells CASPQAGGRDTQYF. The CDR3, as DNA: TGTGCCAGCCCGCAGGCAGGGGGCAGAGATACGCAGTATTTT. Looking up the rest from reference TRBV2 and TRBJ2-3 gives the full variable domain: EPEVTQTPSHQVTQMGQEVILRCVPISNHLYFYWYRQILGQKVEFLVSFYNNEISEKSEIFDDQFSVERPDGSNFTLKIRSTKLEDSAMYFCASPQAGGRDTQYFGPGTRLTVL.

This clone has just a few counts. J is TRBJ2-7 and V is TRBV27; D is unresolved. V gave up 5 bases and J gave up 3 bases, with 8 bases separating them. Germline CDR1 reads MNHEY; CDR2 reads SMNVEV (reference sequence). The CDR3 totals 12 residues. The chain's CDR3 is CASSRTGYEQYF. The CDR3 DNA follows: TGTGCCAGCAGTAGAACCGGCTACGAGCAGTACTTC.

This chain uses TRBV5-6 with TRBJ1-5; 9 nucleotides line up with TRBD1. This CDR3 has 18 amino acids. V shed 0 bases, J shed 5 bases, and the junction held 12 bases outside the gene matches. The germline gives CDR1 SGHDT, CDR2 YYEEEE. The CDR3 spells CASSLGPPRQGVYQPQHF. In nucleotides, the CDR3 is TGTGCCAGCAGCTTGGGCCCCCCCCGACAGGGGGTGTATCAGCCCCAGCATTTT.

DNA of the CDR3: TGCGCCAGCAGCTTCGGGGGAAGCACAGATACGCAGTATTTT. Protein sequence: CASSFGGSTDTQYF. The rearrangement uses TRBV5-1 and TRBJ2-3, with a weak D call TRBD2 (6 bases). The V gene lost 2 bases and the J gene lost 0 bases, with 7 bases spanning the gap. The CDR3 has 14 residues. The V gene's germline CDR1 is SGHRS and CDR2 YFSETQ.